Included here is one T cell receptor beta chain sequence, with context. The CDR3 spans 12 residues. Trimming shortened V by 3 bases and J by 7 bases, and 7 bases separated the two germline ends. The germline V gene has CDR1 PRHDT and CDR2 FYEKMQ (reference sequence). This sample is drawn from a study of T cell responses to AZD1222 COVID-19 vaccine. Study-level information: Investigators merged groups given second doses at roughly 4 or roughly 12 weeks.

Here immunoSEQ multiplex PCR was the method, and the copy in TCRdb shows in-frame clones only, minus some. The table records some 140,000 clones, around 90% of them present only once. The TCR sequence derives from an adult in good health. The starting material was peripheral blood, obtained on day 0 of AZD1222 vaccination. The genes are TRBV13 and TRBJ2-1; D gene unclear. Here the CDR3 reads CASSFGANEQFF. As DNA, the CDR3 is TGTGCCAGCAGCTTTGGCGCAAATGAGCAGTTCTTC.